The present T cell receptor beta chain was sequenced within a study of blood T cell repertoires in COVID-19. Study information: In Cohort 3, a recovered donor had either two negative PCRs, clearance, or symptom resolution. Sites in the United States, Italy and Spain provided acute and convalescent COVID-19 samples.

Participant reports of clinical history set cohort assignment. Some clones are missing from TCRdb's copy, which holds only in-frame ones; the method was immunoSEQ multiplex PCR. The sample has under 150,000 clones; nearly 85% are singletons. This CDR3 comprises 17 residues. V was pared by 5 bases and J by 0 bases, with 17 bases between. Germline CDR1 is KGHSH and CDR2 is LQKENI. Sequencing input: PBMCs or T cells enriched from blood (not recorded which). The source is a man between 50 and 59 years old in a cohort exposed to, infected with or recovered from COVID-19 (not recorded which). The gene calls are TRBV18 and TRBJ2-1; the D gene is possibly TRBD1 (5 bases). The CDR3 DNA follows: TGTGCCAGCTCAAGGGGTGCAAGTTCGAGCTCCTACAATGAGCAGTTCTTC. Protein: CASSRGASSSSYNEQFF.